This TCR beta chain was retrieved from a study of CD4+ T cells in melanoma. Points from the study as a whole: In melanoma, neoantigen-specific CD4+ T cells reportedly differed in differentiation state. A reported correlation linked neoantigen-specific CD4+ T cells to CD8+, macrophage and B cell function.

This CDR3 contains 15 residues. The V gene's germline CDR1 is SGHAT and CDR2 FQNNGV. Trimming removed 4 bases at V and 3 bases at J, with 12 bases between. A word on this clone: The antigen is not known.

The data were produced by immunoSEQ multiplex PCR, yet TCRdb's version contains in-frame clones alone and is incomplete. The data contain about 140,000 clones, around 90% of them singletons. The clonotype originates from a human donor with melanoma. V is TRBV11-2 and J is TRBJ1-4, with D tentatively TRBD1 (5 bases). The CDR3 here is CASSSRGRANEKLFF. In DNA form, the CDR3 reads TGTGCCAGCAGCTCCCGGGGGAGGGCTAATGAAAAACTGTTTTTT.